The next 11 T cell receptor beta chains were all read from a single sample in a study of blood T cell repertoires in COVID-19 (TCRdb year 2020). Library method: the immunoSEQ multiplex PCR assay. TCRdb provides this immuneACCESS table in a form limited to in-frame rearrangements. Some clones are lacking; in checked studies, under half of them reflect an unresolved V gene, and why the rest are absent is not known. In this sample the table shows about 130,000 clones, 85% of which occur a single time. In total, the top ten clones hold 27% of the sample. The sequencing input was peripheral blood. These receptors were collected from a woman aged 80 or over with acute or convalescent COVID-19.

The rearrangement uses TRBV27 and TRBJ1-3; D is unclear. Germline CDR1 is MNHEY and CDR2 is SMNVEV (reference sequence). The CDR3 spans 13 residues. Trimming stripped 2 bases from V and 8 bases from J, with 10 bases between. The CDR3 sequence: CASSLARGDTIYF. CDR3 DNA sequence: TGTGCCAGCAGTTTAGCCAGAGGAGACACCATATATTTT.

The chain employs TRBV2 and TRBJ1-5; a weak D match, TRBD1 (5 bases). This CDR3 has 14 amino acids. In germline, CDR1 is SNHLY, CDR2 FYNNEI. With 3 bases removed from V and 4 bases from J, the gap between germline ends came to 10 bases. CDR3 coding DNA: TGTGCCAGCAGTGAGACAGCGACTAATCAGCCCCAGCATTTT. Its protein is CASSETATNQPQHF. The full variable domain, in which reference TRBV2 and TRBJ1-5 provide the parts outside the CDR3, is EPEVTQTPSHQVTQMGQEVILRCVPISNHLYFYWYRQILGQKVEFLVSFYNNEISEKSEIFDDQFSVERPDGSNFTLKIRSTKLEDSAMYFCASSETATNQPQHFGDGTRLSIL.

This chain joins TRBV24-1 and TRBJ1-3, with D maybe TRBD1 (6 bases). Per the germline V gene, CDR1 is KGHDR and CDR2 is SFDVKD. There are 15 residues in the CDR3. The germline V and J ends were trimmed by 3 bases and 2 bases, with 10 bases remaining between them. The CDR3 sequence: CATSDPQGAGNTIYF. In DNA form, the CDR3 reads TGTGCCACCAGTGATCCACAGGGAGCTGGAAACACCATATATTTT.

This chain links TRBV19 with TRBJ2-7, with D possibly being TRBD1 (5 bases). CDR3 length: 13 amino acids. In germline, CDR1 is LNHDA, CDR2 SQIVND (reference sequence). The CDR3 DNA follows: TGTGCCAGTAGTTTCGGCCAGGGCTACGAGCAATACGTC. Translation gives CASSFGQGYEQYV.

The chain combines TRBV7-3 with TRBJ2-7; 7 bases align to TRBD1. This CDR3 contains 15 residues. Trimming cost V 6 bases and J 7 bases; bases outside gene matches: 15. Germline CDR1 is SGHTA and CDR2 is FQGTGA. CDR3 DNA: TGTGCCAGCAGTCAAACCGGGACAGCCATTCGGGAGCAGTACTTC. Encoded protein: CASSQTGTAIREQYF.

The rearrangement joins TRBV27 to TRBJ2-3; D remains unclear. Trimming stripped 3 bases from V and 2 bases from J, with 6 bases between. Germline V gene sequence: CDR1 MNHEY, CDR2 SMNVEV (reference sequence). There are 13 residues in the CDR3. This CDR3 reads CASSFSYTDTQYF. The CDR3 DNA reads TGTGCCAGCAGTTTCTCCTACACAGATACGCAGTATTTT.

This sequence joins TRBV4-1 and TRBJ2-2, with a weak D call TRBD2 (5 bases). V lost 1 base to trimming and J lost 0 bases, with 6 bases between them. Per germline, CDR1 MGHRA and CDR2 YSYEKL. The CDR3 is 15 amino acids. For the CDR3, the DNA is TGCGCCAGCAGCCAAGGGCGGGCGAACACCGGGGAGCTGTTTTTT. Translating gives CASSQGRANTGELFF.

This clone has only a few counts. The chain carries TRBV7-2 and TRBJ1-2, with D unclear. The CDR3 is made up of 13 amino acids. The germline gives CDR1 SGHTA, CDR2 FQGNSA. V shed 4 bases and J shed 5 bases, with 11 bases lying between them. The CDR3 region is CASSYGPQYGYTF. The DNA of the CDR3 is TGTGCCAGCAGCTATGGGCCCCAATATGGCTACACCTTC.

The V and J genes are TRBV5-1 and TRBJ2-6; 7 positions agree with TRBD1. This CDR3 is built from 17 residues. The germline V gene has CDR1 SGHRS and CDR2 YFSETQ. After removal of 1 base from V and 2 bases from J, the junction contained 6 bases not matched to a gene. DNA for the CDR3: TGCGCCAGCAGCTTGTCGACAGGGCCGACTGGGGCCAACGTCCTGACTTTC. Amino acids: CASSLSTGPTGANVLTF.

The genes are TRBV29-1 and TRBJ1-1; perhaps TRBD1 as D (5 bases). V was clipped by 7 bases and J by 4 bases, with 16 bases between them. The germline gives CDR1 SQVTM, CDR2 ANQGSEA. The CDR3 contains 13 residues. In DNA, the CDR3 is TGCAGCGCCGAGGAGGGGTTGAGCACTGAAGCTTTCTTT. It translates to CSAEEGLSTEAFF.

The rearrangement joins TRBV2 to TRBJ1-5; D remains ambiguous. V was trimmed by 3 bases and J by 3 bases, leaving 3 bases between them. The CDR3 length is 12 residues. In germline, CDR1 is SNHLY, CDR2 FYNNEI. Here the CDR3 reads CASSDNNQPQHF. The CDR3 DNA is TGTGCCAGCAGTGACAACAATCAGCCCCAGCATTTT.